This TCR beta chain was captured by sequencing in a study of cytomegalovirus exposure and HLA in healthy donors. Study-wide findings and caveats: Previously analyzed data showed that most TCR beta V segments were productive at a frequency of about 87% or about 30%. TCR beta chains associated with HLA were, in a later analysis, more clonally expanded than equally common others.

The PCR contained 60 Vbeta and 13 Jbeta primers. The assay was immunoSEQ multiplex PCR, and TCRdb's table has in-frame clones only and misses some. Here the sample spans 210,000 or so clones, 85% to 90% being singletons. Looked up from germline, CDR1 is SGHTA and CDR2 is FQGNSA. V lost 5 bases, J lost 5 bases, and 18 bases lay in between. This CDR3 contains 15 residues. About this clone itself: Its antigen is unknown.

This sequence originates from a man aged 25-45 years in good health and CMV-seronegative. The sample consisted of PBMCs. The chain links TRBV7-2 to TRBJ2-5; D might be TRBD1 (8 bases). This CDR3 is CASSKDRAGGETQYF. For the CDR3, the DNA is TGTGCCAGCAGCAAGGACAGGGCCGGGGGGGAGACCCAGTACTTC.